The present entry profiles one T cell receptor beta chain with its context. What it binds is not known. These data belong to a study of cytomegalovirus exposure and HLA in healthy donors. Points from the study as a whole: CMV serostatus was the only immune exposure information that was available. Previous analysis showed most TCR beta V segments were productive about 87% or about 30% of the time.

PCR amplification relied on 60 Vbeta primers (plus 13 Jbeta primers). Sequencing was performed with immunoSEQ multiplex PCR; in TCRdb, only in-frame clones are kept and a portion is missing. The sample lists roughly 120,000 clones, around four fifths occurring once. The clonotype was recovered from a woman in her fifties or sixties in good health and CMV-seropositive. The sample consisted of PBMCs.

CDR3 in DNA: TGTGCCAGCTCCCCATCCCAACAGGGGGCAGACACCATATATTTT. This gives the protein CASSPSQQGADTIYF. V is TRBV18 and J is TRBJ1-3; 9 nucleotides line up with TRBD1. CDR3 size: 15 residues. CDR1 and CDR2 (germline): KGHSH, LQKENI. The J segment lost 8 bases and the V segment lost 6 bases, leaving 11 bases of the junction unmatched. Full variable domain (rest looked up from reference TRBV18 and TRBJ1-3): NAGVMQNPRHLVRRRGQEARLRCSPMKGHSHVYWYRQLPEEGLKFMVYLQKENIIDESGMPKERFSAEFPKEGPSILRIQQVVRGDSAAYFCASSPSQQGADTIYFGEGSWLTVV.